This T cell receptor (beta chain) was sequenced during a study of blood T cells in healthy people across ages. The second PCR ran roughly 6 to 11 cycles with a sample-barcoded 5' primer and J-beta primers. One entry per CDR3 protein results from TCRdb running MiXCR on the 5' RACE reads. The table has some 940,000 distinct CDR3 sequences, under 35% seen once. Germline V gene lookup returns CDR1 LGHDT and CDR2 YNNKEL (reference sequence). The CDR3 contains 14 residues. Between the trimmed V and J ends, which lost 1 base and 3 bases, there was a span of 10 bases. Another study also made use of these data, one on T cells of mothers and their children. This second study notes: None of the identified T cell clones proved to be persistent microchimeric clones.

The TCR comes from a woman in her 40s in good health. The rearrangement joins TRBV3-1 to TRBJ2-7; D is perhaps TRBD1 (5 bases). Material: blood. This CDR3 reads CASSQVGAVYEQYF. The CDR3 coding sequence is TGTGCCAGCAGCCAAGTTGGGGCCGTCTACGAGCAGTACTTC.